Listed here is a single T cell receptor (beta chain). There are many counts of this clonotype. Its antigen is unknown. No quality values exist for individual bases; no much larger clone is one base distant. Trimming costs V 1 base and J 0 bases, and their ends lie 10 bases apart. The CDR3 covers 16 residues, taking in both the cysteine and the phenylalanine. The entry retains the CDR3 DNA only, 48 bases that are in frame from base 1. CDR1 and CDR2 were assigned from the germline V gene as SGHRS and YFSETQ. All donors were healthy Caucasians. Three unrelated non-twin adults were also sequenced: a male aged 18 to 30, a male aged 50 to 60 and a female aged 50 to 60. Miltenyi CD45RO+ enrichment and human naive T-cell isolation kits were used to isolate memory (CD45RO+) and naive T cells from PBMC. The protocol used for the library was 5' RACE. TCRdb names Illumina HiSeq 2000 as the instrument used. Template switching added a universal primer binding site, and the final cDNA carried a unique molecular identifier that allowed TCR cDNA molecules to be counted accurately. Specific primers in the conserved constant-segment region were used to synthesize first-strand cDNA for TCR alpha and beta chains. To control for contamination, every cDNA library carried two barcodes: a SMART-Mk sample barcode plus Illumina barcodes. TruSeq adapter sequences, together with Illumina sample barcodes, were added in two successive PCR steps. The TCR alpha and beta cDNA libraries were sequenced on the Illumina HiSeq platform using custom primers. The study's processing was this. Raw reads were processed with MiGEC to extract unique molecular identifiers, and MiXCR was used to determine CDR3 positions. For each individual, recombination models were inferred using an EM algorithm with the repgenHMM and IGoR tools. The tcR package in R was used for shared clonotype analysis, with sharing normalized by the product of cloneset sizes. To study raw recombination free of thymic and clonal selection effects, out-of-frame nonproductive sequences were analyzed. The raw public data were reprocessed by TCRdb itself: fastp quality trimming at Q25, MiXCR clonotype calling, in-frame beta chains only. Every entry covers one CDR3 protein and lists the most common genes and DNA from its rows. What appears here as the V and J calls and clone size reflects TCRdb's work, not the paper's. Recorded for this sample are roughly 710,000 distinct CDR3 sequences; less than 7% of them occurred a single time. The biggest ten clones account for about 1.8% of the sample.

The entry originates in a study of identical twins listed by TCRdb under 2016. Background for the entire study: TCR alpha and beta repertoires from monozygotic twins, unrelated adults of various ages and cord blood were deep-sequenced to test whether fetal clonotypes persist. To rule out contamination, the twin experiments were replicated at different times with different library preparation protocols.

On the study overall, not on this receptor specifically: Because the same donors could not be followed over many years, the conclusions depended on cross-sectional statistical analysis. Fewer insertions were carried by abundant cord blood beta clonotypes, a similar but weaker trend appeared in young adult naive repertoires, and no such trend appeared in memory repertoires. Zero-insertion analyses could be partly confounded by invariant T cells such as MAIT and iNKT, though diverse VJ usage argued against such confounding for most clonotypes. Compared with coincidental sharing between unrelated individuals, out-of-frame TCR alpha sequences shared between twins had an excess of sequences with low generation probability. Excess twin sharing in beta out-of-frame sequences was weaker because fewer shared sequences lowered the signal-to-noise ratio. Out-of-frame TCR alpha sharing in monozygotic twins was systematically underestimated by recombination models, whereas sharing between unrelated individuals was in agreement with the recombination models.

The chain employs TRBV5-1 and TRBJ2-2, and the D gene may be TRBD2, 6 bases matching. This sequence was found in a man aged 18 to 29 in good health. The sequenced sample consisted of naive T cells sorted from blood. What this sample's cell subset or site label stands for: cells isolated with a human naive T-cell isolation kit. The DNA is TGCGCCAGCAGCTTGAGGAGGGGCGCGAACACCGGGGAGCTGTTTTTT. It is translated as CASSLRRGANTGELFF.